Each of the 10 T cell receptor beta chains below was sequenced from the same sample in a study of blood T cell repertoires in COVID-19. Clones were read by immunoSEQ multiplex PCR, and TCRdb kept only the in-frame ones, dropping some. The table shows 200,000 to 250,000 clones, with roughly nine tenths occurring only once. Specimen: peripheral blood. All receptors derive from a man in his fifties or sixties with acute or convalescent COVID-19.

J is TRBJ1-1 and V is TRBV3-1 (or the pseudogene TRBV3-2); TRBD1 matches at 7 bases. Per germline, CDR1 LGHDT and CDR2 YNNKEL (reference sequence). This CDR3 is 14 amino acids long. J was trimmed by 5 bases and V by 5 bases; bases with no gene match: 8. The CDR3 nucleotides are TGTGCCAGCAGCGTCGACAGGGCGGGTACTGAAGCTTTCTTT. It translates to CASSVDRAGTEAFF.

This chain joins TRBV2 and TRBJ2-6; TRBD1 matches 11 bases. Looked up from germline, CDR1 is SNHLY and CDR2 is FYNNEI. CDR3 length: 20 amino acids. The trim removed 0 bases at V and 0 bases at J, leaving 7 bases unmatched. The CDR3 DNA reads as TGTGCCAGCAGTGAAGCCGGGACAGGGGGTCATTTCTCTGGGGCCAACGTCCTGACTTTC. Encoded protein: CASSEAGTGGHFSGANVLTF.

The chain couples TRBV6-2 or TRBV6-3 to TRBJ1-4, with D possibly matching TRBD1 (5 bases). In germline, CDR1 is MNHEY, CDR2 SVGEGT. Deletions cut 6 bases from V and 7 bases from J, with 21 bases between. The CDR3 totals 16 residues. The CDR3 loop is CASSQPVGGVGEKLFF. DNA of the CDR3: TGTGCCAGCAGCCAACCAGTTGGAGGGGTTGGTGAAAAACTGTTTTTT.

This clone was detected only a few times. The gene calls are TRBV7-2 and TRBJ2-7, with TRBD1 identical over 7 bases. J gave up 3 bases and V 5 bases, and 13 bases lay outside the gene matches. Germline CDR1 reads SGHTA; CDR2 reads FQGNSA. The CDR3 is 16 residues long. CDR3 sequence: CASSPYSDRLYYEQYF. CDR3 DNA: TGTGCCAGCAGCCCCTACTCGGACAGGTTATACTACGAGCAGTACTTC. The full variable domain, rest sourced from reference TRBV7-2 and TRBJ2-7, is GAGVSQSPSNKVTEKGKDVELRCDPISGHTALYWYRQSLGQGLEFLIYFQGNSAPDKSGLPSDRFSAERTGGSVSTLTIQRTQQEDSAVYLCASSPYSDRLYYEQYFGPGTRLTVT.

This chain connects TRBV6-1 to TRBJ1-4; possible D gene TRBD1, 5 bases. The V gene's germline CDR1 is MNHNS and CDR2 SASEGT. The length of the CDR3 is 15 residues. The ends were cut back, 3 bases at V and 5 bases at J, with 13 bases in the middle. CDR3 nucleotides: TGTGCCAGCAGTGAGGACAACAACAGGAATGAAAAACTGTTTTTT. Translated, it gives CASSEDNNRNEKLFF.

This clone has more than one count but fewer than ten. V is TRBV4-3 and J is TRBJ2-7; 7 bases align to TRBD2. Germline CDR1 LGHNA, CDR2 YSLEER. The V gene end was trimmed by 1 base and the J gene end by 6 bases; junction bases not matched to a gene: 18. The CDR3 length is 18 residues. CDR3 coding DNA: TGCGCCAGCAGCCAAGCCTACCGGGACTACCGACGAGGGATCGAGCAGTACTTC. This gives the protein CASSQAYRDYRRGIEQYF.

J is TRBJ2-5 and V is TRBV4-3, with 7 bases that match TRBD2. CDR1 and CDR2 from the germline V gene are LGHNA and YSLEER. Germline trimming cut 3 bases from V and 4 bases from J; bases unmatched to any gene: 11. The CDR3 contains 16 residues. The CDR3 DNA reads as TGCGCCAGCAGCCAGGCCAATGGGAGGGTTGGAGAGACCCAGTACTTC. This translates into CASSQANGRVGETQYF.

The chain is built from TRBV7-6 and TRBJ2-3; 8 bases are shared with TRBD1. CDR3 length: 15 residues. Unmatched junction bases numbered 7, after V lost 2 bases and J lost 6 bases. CDR1 is SGHVS and CDR2 is FNYEAQ in the germline V gene. The CDR3 DNA reads as TGTGCCAGCAGCTTATGGCAGGGGGCGCGTGATACGCAGTATTTT. Translated, it gives CASSLWQGARDTQYF.

The gene calls are TRBV4-2 and TRBJ1-1; 7 bases agree with TRBD1. The CDR3 has 12 residues. Germline CDR1 LGHNA, CDR2 YNFKEQ. J was trimmed by 1 base and V by 8 bases; bases with no gene match: 1. The DNA for the CDR3 is TGTGCCAGCGGGGACAGGAACACTGAAGCTTTCTTT. The encoded protein is CASGDRNTEAFF.

The chain couples TRBV27 to TRBJ2-5; 8 nucleotides line up with TRBD2. V dropped 0 bases and J dropped 2; count of bases not matched to a gene: 2. The CDR3 length is 15 residues. Germline V gives CDR1 MNHEY, CDR2 SMNVEV (reference sequence). DNA of the CDR3: TGTGCCAGCAGTTTATCTACTAGCGGACAAGAGACCCAGTACTTC. Translation: CASSLSTSGQETQYF.